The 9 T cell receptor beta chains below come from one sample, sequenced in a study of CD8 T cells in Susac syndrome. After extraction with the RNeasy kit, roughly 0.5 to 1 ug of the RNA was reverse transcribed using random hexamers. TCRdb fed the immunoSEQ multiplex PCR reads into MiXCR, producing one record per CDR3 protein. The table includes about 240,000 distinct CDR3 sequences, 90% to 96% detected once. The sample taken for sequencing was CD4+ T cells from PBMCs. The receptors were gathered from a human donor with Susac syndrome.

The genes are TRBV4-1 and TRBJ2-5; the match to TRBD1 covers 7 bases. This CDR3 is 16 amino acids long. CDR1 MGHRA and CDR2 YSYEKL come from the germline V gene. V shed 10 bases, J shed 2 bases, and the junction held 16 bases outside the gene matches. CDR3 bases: TGCGCCACCACAAGGGGGACAGCCAATTCTCAAGAGACCCAGTACTTC. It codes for CATTRGTANSQETQYF.

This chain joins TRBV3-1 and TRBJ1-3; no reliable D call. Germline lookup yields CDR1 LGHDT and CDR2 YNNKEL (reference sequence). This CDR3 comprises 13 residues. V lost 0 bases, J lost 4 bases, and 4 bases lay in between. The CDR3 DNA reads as TGTGCCAGCAGCCAAGATGGGGGAAACACCATATATTTT. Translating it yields CASSQDGGNTIYF.

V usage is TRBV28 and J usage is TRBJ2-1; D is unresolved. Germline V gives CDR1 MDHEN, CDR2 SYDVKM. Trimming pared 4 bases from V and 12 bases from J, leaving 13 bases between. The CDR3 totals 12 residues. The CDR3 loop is CASSSPHSRQFF. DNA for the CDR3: TGTGCCAGCAGTTCCCCCCACTCTCGGCAGTTCTTC.

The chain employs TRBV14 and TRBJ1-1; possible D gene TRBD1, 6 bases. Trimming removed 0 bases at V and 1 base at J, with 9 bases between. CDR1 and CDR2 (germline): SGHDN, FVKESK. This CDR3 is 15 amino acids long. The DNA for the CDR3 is TGTGCCAGCAGCCAAGATCTGACAGGGAACACTGAAGCTTTCTTT. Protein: CASSQDLTGNTEAFF.

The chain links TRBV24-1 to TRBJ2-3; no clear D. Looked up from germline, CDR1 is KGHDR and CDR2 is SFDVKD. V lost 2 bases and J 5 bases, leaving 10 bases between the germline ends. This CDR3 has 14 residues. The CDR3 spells CATSDSPDGDTQYF. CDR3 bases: TGTGCCACCAGTGATTCCCCGGACGGAGATACGCAGTATTTT.

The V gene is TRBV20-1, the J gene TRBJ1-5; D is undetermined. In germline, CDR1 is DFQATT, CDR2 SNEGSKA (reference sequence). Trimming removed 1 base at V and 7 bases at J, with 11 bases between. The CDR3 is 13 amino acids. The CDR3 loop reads CSARATQNQPQHF. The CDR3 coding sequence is TGCAGTGCTAGAGCTACTCAAAACCAGCCCCAGCATTTT.

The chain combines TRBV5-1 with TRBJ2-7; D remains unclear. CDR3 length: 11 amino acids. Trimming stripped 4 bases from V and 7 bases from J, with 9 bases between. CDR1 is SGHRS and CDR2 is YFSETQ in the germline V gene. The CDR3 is CASSDSREQYF. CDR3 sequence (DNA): TGCGCCAGCAGCGATAGTAGGGAGCAGTACTTC.

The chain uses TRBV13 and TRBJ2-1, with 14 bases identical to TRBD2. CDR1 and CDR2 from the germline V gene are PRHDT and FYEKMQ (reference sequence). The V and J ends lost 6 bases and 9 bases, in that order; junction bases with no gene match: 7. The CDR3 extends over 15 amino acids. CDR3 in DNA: TGTGCCAGCAGTTCCGGGACTAGCGGGAGCATTGAGCAGTTCTTC. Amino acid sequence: CASSSGTSGSIEQFF.

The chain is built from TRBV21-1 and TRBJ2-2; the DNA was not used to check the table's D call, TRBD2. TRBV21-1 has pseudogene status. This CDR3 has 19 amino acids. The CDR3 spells CASSNRRAGAVINTGELFF. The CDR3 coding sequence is TGTGCCAGCAGCAATCGGCGAGCGGGAGCGGTCATTAACACCGGGGAGCTGTTTTTT.